Many counts were recorded for the clone carrying this T cell receptor (beta chain). Its antigen is undetermined. This entry belongs to a study of breast tumors, draining lymph nodes, adjacent tissues. Study conclusions and caveats: Luminal-like breast cancer showed significantly higher tumor–nontumor repertoire similarity than basal-like.

Breast cancer patients provided tissue from their axillary draining lymph nodes. The CDR3 is 16 residues long. CDR1 is SGHVS and CDR2 is FNYEAQ in the germline V gene. Losses at the gene ends were 0 bases for V and 5 bases for J; bases not matched to a gene: 6. TCRdb ran MiXCR on the multiplex PCR reads and lists one entry per CDR3 protein. This table holds under 300,000 distinct CDR3 sequences, 30% to 35% found once. J is TRBJ1-1 and V is TRBV7-6; TRBD1 matches 10 bases. The source of this sequence is a female donor with breast cancer. Some clones in this sample may be carry-over from other donors' samples. Sequencing was done on a sample of axillary lymph node tissue. CDR3 sequence reads: CASSLAGTGEGTEAFF. In nucleotides, the CDR3 is TGTGCCAGCAGCTTAGCGGGGACAGGGGAGGGGACTGAAGCTTTCTTT.